The next 31 T cell receptor beta chains were all read from a single sample in a study of glioma-infiltrating T cells after dendritic cell vaccination. Time point defined: after dendritic cell vaccination, including at tumor progression/relapse. Clones were sequenced by immunoSEQ multiplex PCR, and TCRdb holds only the in-frame ones, with some missing. In the table there are roughly 60,000 clones, 86% of which are singletons. This specimen consisted of blood, obtained after dendritic cell vaccination. The receptors here all came from a human donor with glioblastoma.

The CDR3 loop is CASSSTGARNTEAFF. The DNA for the CDR3 is TGTGCCAGCAGCTCAACAGGGGCCCGGAACACTGAAGCTTTCTTT. The chain employs TRBV7-9 and TRBJ1-1, with TRBD1 matching over 7 bases. V shed 4 bases, J shed 1 base, and the junction held 6 bases outside the gene matches. CDR1 SEHNR and CDR2 FQNEAQ come from the germline V gene (reference sequence). The CDR3 has 15 residues.

The chain links TRBV7-7 to TRBJ2-1; 8 positions agree with TRBD1. J gave up 7 bases and V 1 base, and 12 bases lay outside the gene matches. The CDR3 length is 17 residues. Germline CDR1 SSHAT, CDR2 FNYEAQ (reference sequence). The CDR3 nucleotides are TGTGCCAGCAGCTTAGGTGGTTGGAGGACAGGGAAAAATGAGCAGTTCTTC. Encoded protein: CASSLGGWRTGKNEQFF.

The V call is TRBV15, the J call TRBJ2-7, with 8 bases aligning to TRBD2. In germline, CDR1 is LNHNV, CDR2 YYDKDF (reference sequence). CDR3 length equals 17 residues. V gave up 0 bases and J gave up 2 bases; unmatched junction bases: 9. The DNA of the CDR3 is TGTGCCACCAGCAGAGAGACCGGGACTAGACGGACCTACGAGCAGTACTTC. This encodes CATSRETGTRRTYEQYF.

The table lists this clone with a few counts. This chain links TRBV11-2 with TRBJ2-5; D might be TRBD1 (6 bases). The CDR3 is 15 residues long. The V gene lost 5 bases and the J gene lost 5 bases, with 18 bases spanning the gap. Germline CDR1 reads SGHAT; CDR2 reads FQNNGV. For the CDR3, the DNA is TGTGCCAGCAGCGTAGCAAACAGGGTACTCGAGACCCAGTACTTC. Its translation: CASSVANRVLETQYF.

This clone was counted once. The chain has TRBV7-8 and TRBJ1-1, with 9 bases identical to TRBD1. The germline V gene has CDR1 SGHVS and CDR2 FQNEAQ. V dropped 5 bases and J dropped 7; count of bases not matched to a gene: 11. The CDR3 runs 15 residues. CDR3 in amino acids: CASSVRTGARGEAFF. The DNA for the CDR3 is TGTGCCAGCAGCGTACGGACAGGGGCACGGGGTGAAGCTTTCTTT.

This chain connects TRBV9 to TRBJ2-1; unclear D gene. Trimming took 3 bases from V and 0 from J, leaving 10 bases between them. The CDR3 sequence is 15 residues long. From germline, CDR1 is SGDLS and CDR2 YYNGEE. DNA of the CDR3: TGTGCCAGCAGCGCTCAGGAAGGCTCCTACAATGAGCAGTTCTTC. Protein product: CASSAQEGSYNEQFF.

This rearrangement joins TRBV11-3 to TRBJ2-1; 12 bases align to TRBD1. The V and J ends lost 4 bases and 6 bases, in that order; junction bases with no gene match: 4. This CDR3 has 15 residues. Germline CDR1 SGHNT, CDR2 YENEEA. CDR3 protein: CASSSAGQGANEQFF. CDR3 DNA sequence: TGTGCCAGCAGCTCAGCGGGACAGGGGGCCAATGAGCAGTTCTTC.

The rearrangement joins TRBV11-3 to TRBJ1-1; 8 nucleotides match TRBD1. V shed 0 bases and J 7 bases; nucleotides not matched to a gene: 7. The CDR3 loop spans 15 amino acids. The germline V gene has CDR1 SGHNT and CDR2 YENEEA. The chain's CDR3 is CASSLDPGGSVEAFF. The CDR3, as DNA: TGTGCCAGCAGCTTAGATCCAGGGGGCTCTGTTGAAGCTTTCTTT.

The V call is TRBV4-1, the J call TRBJ2-2; 7 bases agree with TRBD1. The V and J ends lost 1 base and 6 bases, in that order; junction bases with no gene match: 11. The germline V gene encodes CDR1 MGHRA and CDR2 YSYEKL. This CDR3 region has 17 residues. The CDR3 region is CASSQVPGQGVAGELFF. CDR3 nucleotides: TGCGCCAGCAGCCAAGTTCCTGGGCAGGGGGTGGCCGGGGAGCTGTTTTTT.

The chain is built from TRBV5-1 and TRBJ2-4; maybe TRBD2 (6 bases). This CDR3 has 14 amino acids. Trimming removed 0 bases from V and 6 bases from J, with 10 bases in between. CDR1 is SGHRS and CDR2 is YFSETQ in the germline V gene. This chain's CDR3 is CASSLVGTSNIQYF. In nucleotides, the CDR3 is TGCGCCAGCAGCTTGGTGGGGACTTCAAACATTCAGTACTTC. The full variable domain, completed using reference TRBV5-1 and TRBJ2-4, is KAGVTQTPRYLIKTRGQQVTLSCSPISGHRSVSWYQQTPGQGLQFLFEYFSETQRNKGNFPGRFSGRQFSNSRSEMNVSTLELGDSALYLCASSLVGTSNIQYFGAGTRLSVL.

This chain joins TRBV7-9 and TRBJ1-2; D is undetermined. V dropped 5 bases and J dropped 4 bases, with 17 bases sitting between them. The CDR3 contains 15 residues. The germline gives CDR1 SEHNR, CDR2 FQNEAQ (reference sequence). CDR3 sequence: CASSLGSWRSYGYTF. CDR3 DNA sequence: TGTGCCAGCAGCCTAGGGTCGTGGAGAAGCTATGGCTACACCTTC.

The rearrangement joins TRBV18 to TRBJ1-1; TRBD1 might be the D (5 bases). The CDR3 consists of 13 residues. Germline-derived CDR1 and CDR2 are KGHSH and LQKENI. Trimming removed 5 bases from V and 8 bases from J, with 15 bases in between. The CDR3: CASSFSQGMEAFF. Here the CDR3 DNA reads TGTGCCAGCTCATTCAGTCAGGGTATGGAAGCTTTCTTT.

This sequence joins TRBV4-1 and TRBJ2-3; 9 bases map to TRBD1. The CDR3 spans 14 residues. Germline loops: CDR1 MGHRA, CDR2 YSYEKL. V shed 6 bases, J shed 2 bases, and the junction held 3 bases outside the gene matches. CDR3 sequence reads: CASRDRGLTDTQYF. The CDR3 coding sequence is TGCGCCAGCAGGGACAGGGGCCTCACAGATACGCAGTATTTT.

The chain couples TRBV6-6 to TRBJ1-2, with 9 bases that match TRBD1. This CDR3 region has 16 residues. The germline V gene has CDR1 MNHNY and CDR2 SVGAGI (reference sequence). V lost 10 bases to trimming and J lost 0 bases; unmatched junction nucleotides: 12. CDR3 in DNA: TGTGCCACCCGAGGGACAGGGTCCCTCCCTAACTATGGCTACACCTTC. Amino acid sequence: CATRGTGSLPNYGYTF.

This chain joins TRBV18 and TRBJ2-1; D is perhaps TRBD2 (6 bases). Germline-derived CDR1 and CDR2 are KGHSH and LQKENI. The CDR3 loop spans 15 amino acids. Trimming stripped 3 bases from V and 3 bases from J, with 12 bases between. The CDR3 DNA follows: TGTGCCAGCTCACCGCGTGGGGGGTTCTACAATGAGCAGTTCTTC. It is translated as CASSPRGGFYNEQFF.

There are a few counts of this clone. The J gene is TRBJ2-7, the V gene TRBV7-9, with D possibly TRBD2 on 7 matching bases. Trimming cost V 1 base and J 6 bases, with 13 bases left between them. The CDR3 covers 14 residues. CDR1 is SEHNR, CDR2 FQNEAQ, per germline (reference sequence). The CDR3 loop reads CASSLETGRVEQYF. DNA for the CDR3: TGTGCCAGCAGCTTAGAAACAGGGAGGGTCGAGCAGTACTTC.

The chain uses TRBV30 and TRBJ1-2; TRBD1 might be the D (5 bases). The CDR3 is 13 amino acids. Trimming left V 0 bases short and J 6 bases short, with 11 bases between. CDR1 and CDR2 from the germline V gene are GTSNPN and SVGIG (reference sequence). In nucleotides, the CDR3 is TGTGCCTGGAGTGTACGGTGGGGGGATGGCTACACCTTC. Amino acid sequence: CAWSVRWGDGYTF. Using reference TRBV30 and TRBJ1-2 for the parts outside the CDR3, the full variable domain is SQTIHQWPATLVQPVGSPLSLECTVEGTSNPNLYWYRQAAGRGLQLLFYSVGIGQISSEVPQNLSASRPQDRQFILSSKKLLLSDSGFYLCAWSVRWGDGYTFGSGTRLTVV.

This clone has just one count. This chain connects TRBV20-1 to TRBJ2-5; D is uncertain. This CDR3 spans 10 amino acids. Trimming removed 3 bases at V and 6 bases at J, with 5 bases between. Germline V gene data show CDR1 as DFQATT and CDR2 as SNEGSKA (reference sequence). CDR3 nucleotide sequence: TGCAGTGCTAGTTGGCAGACCCAGTACTTC. Protein product: CSASWQTQYF.

The chain uses TRBV19 and TRBJ1-1, with 11 bases aligning to TRBD1. V was pared by 1 base and J by 4 bases, with 5 bases of the junction left unmatched. This CDR3 region has 16 residues. CDR1 is LNHDA and CDR2 is SQIVND in the germline V gene (reference sequence). Here the CDR3 reads CASSIAGTGGVTEAFF. DNA of the CDR3: TGTGCCAGTAGTATAGCAGGGACAGGGGGTGTCACTGAAGCTTTCTTT.

A single count supports this clone. The chain employs TRBV18 and TRBJ2-7, with TRBD1 matching 7 bases. J gave up 6 bases and V 3 bases, and 8 bases lay outside the gene matches. The CDR3 spans 14 residues. Germline values: CDR1 KGHSH, CDR2 LQKENI. CDR3 coding DNA: TGTGCCAGCTCACCGACAGGGTCCATGGTCGAGCAGTACTTC. Translation: CASSPTGSMVEQYF.

The CDR3 protein is CASSVSPGTSGVTGELFF. For the CDR3, the DNA is TGTGCCAGCAGCGTATCTCCCGGGACTAGCGGGGTCACCGGGGAGCTGTTTTTT. The V gene is TRBV9, the J gene TRBJ2-2; 13 bases are a match to TRBD2. The germline gives CDR1 SGDLS, CDR2 YYNGEE. The CDR3 has 18 residues. The V and J ends lost 1 base and 4 bases, in that order; junction bases with no gene match: 7. Together with reference TRBV9 and TRBJ2-2, the CDR3 gives the full variable domain: DSGVTQTPKHLITATGQRVTLRCSPRSGDLSVYWYQQSLDQGLQFLIQYYNGEERAKGNILERFSAQQFPDLHSELNLSSLELGDSALYFCASSVSPGTSGVTGELFFGEGSRLTVL.

As for this clone: An end of the junction differs from the germline gene, which may be a read error. Additional DNA sequences in this sample encode the identical CDR3. The chain joins TRBV7-2 to TRBJ2-3, with TRBD2 matching 13 bases. Looked up from germline, CDR1 is SGHTA and CDR2 is FQGNSA. This CDR3 comprises 16 residues. DNA for the CDR3: TGCGCCAGCAGCGTAACTAGCGGGGGGGCCACCGGTACGCAGTATTTT. Encoded protein: CASSVTSGGATGTQYF.

V usage is TRBV6-5 and J usage is TRBJ2-7, with D possibly TRBD1 on 6 matching bases. CDR1 and CDR2 (germline): MNHEY, SVGAGI. Trimming removed 2 bases at V and 6 bases at J, with 14 bases between. The length of the CDR3 is 14 residues. The CDR3 loop is CASSYTPGAPEQYF. CDR3 coding DNA: TGTGCCAGCAGTTACACGCCAGGGGCCCCCGAGCAGTACTTC.

The genes are TRBV19 and TRBJ1-2; 9 nucleotides line up with TRBD1. Unmatched junction bases numbered 13, after V lost 6 bases and J lost 8 bases. This CDR3 is 15 amino acids long. Germline V gene lookup returns CDR1 LNHDA and CDR2 SQIVND (reference sequence). CDR3 sequence (DNA): TGTGCCAGTAGAAAATTAACAGGGGGCATAAGGGGCTACACCTTC. This sequence encodes CASRKLTGGIRGYTF.

This sequence joins TRBV6-6 and TRBJ1-2; 7 bases line up with TRBD1. This CDR3 region has 13 residues. The germline V gene encodes CDR1 MNHNY and CDR2 SVGAGI (reference sequence). V shed 6 bases, J shed 2 bases, and the junction held 3 bases outside the gene matches. Here the CDR3 DNA reads TGTGCCAGCAGACCGGACAGGAACTATGGCTACACCTTC. It encodes CASRPDRNYGYTF.

The V and J genes are TRBV5-5 and TRBJ1-1; 8 bases agree with TRBD1. CDR3 length: 14 residues. The V segment lost 1 base and the J segment 3 bases; nucleotides outside the gene matches: 2. Looked up from germline, CDR1 is SGHKS and CDR2 is YYEKEE (reference sequence). CDR3 in DNA: TGTGCCAGCAGCTTGCCAGGGGGCTACACTGAAGCTTTCTTT. Translated: CASSLPGGYTEAFF.

The chain has TRBV12-5 and TRBJ2-2; TRBD1 matches at 10 bases. V was pared by 6 bases and J by 2 bases, with 9 bases of the junction left unmatched. The germline V gene encodes CDR1 LGHNT and CDR2 FRNRAP. This CDR3 has 17 residues. The CDR3 DNA is TGTGCTAGTGGAGGCGGGGACAGGGGAAAAAACACCGGGGAGCTGTTTTTT. Its translation: CASGGGDRGKNTGELFF.

The chain carries TRBV7-9 and TRBJ2-7; 11 bases fit TRBD2. Germline V lookup: CDR1 SEHNR, CDR2 FQNEAQ (reference sequence). With 5 bases clipped from V and 3 bases from J, the junction kept 9 bases outside the gene matches. The CDR3 consists of 16 residues. DNA of the CDR3: TGTGCCAGCAGCACTCCTCTAGCGGGAGGTTTCTACGAGCAGTACTTC. It specifies CASSTPLAGGFYEQYF.

The chain is built from TRBV7-8 and TRBJ2-7; 8 bases are a match to TRBD1. The ends lost 3 bases at V and 0 bases at J; junction bases unmatched: 4. CDR3 length: 15 residues. Germline assignment: CDR1 SGHVS and CDR2 FQNEAQ. CDR3 amino acids: CASSLDGQGSYEQYF. The CDR3 DNA sequence: TGTGCCAGCAGCTTGGACGGACAGGGCTCCTACGAGCAGTACTTC. Supplemented by reference TRBV7-8 and TRBJ2-7, the full variable domain reads GAGVSQSPRYKVAKRGQDVALRCDPISGHVSLFWYQQALGQGPEFLTYFQNEAQLDKSGLPSDRFFAERPEGSVSTLKIQRTQQEDSAVYLCASSLDGQGSYEQYFGPGTRLTVT.

This chain connects TRBV5-1 to TRBJ1-3; D call uncertain. V was trimmed by 0 bases and J by 3 bases, leaving 16 bases between them. The CDR3 consists of 17 residues. Germline CDR1 is SGHRS and CDR2 is YFSETQ. CDR3 protein: CASSLEAGSLSGNTIYF. The CDR3 DNA sequence: TGCGCCAGCAGCTTGGAGGCGGGGAGTTTGAGTGGAAACACCATATATTTT. Complete variable domain (other parts from reference TRBV5-1 and TRBJ1-3): KAGVTQTPRYLIKTRGQQVTLSCSPISGHRSVSWYQQTPGQGLQFLFEYFSETQRNKGNFPGRFSGRQFSNSRSEMNVSTLELGDSALYLCASSLEAGSLSGNTIYFGEGSWLTVV.

The chain couples TRBV10-2 to TRBJ2-3, with TRBD2 matching 8 bases. CDR1 and CDR2 from the germline V gene are WSHSY and SAAADI. Trimming at V came to 5 bases and at J to 5 bases, leaving 9 bases not matched to a gene. This CDR3 is built from 15 residues. Written as DNA, the CDR3 is TGCGCCAGCAGTATCTCCGCGGGAGGTGTAGATACGCAGTATTTT. Its protein product is CASSISAGGVDTQYF.